This T cell receptor (beta chain) was captured by sequencing in a study of shared clonotypes between healthy human individuals. Clones were sequenced by immunoSEQ multiplex PCR, and TCRdb holds only the in-frame ones, with some missing. This sample has around 330,000 clones; around 67% occur once, and the top ten carry about a tenth. With respect to this clone: Distinct nucleotide sequences in the sample also encode this CDR3.

The clonotype comes from a man aged 25-45 years in good health. Sequenced sample: memory CD4+ T cells sorted from blood. Sample subset: CD45RA-negative fraction.

The CDR3 sequence: CASSRGQVNTEAFF. CDR3 DNA: TGTGCCAGCAGCCGGGGACAGGTGAACACTGAAGCTTTCTTT. The genes are TRBV7-9 and TRBJ1-1, with TRBD1 matching 8 bases. The CDR3 extends over 14 amino acids. J gave up 0 bases and V 5 bases, and 2 bases lay outside the gene matches. Germline assignment: CDR1 SEHNR and CDR2 FQNEAQ (reference sequence). Complete variable domain (other parts from reference TRBV7-9 and TRBJ1-1): DTGVSQNPRHKITKRGQNVTFRCDPISEHNRLYWYRQTLGQGPEFLTYFQNEAQLEKSRLLSDRFSAERPKGSFSTLEIQRTEQGDSAMYLCASSRGQVNTEAFFGQGTRLTVV.